These 18 T cell receptor beta chains were all obtained from the same sample, sequenced in a study of tumor-infiltrating lymphocytes in primary liver carcinoma. Making TCR beta cDNA involved around 520 ng total RNA and a constant-region primer. Library construction for TCR beta comprised three nested multiplex PCR rounds performed with slightly modified ARM-PCR. The study ran its first two PCR rounds for approximately 11 cycles each, using TRBV1-TRBV30 forward primers and a C-beta reverse primer. TCRdb fed the multiplex PCR reads into MiXCR, producing one record per CDR3 protein. This sample yields approximately 330,000 distinct CDR3 sequences, of which roughly 61% are seen a single time; 5% to 6.5% belongs to the top ten. RNA was extracted from whole blood without cell sorting, alongside germline DNA. The sample consisted of peripheral blood. The receptors here all came from a middle-aged man with primary liver carcinoma and hepatitis B virus infection.

V and J are TRBV6-2 or TRBV6-3 and TRBJ2-1; no clear D. This CDR3 comprises 17 residues. Germline V gene data show CDR1 as MNHEY and CDR2 as SVGEGT. The ends were cut back, 5 bases at V and 4 bases at J, with 21 bases in the middle. CDR3 bases: TGTGCCAGCAGTCCCCGTTTCTTGCGCAGGAATTACAATGAGCAGTTCTTC. Protein sequence: CASSPRFLRRNYNEQFF.

This clonotype appeared many times. The chain is built from TRBV6-6 and TRBJ2-5; maybe TRBD2 (7 bases). The V gene's germline CDR1 is MNHNY and CDR2 SVGAGI (reference sequence). Trimming removed 6 bases at V and 3 bases at J, with 17 bases between. The CDR3 is 15 amino acids. The CDR3 sequence: CASSSPAGAEETQYF. CDR3 nucleotide sequence: TGTGCCAGCAGCTCCCCCGCGGGGGCTGAAGAGACCCAGTACTTC.

Ten or more counts support this clonotype. The chain joins TRBV4-3 to TRBJ1-1, with D perhaps TRBD1 (5 bases). The CDR3 contains 14 residues. The V gene's germline CDR1 is LGHNA and CDR2 YSLEER. The V end was cut by 1 base, the J end by 0 bases, with 6 bases between. CDR3 region: CASSQGGVNTEAFF. DNA of the CDR3: TGCGCCAGCAGCCAAGGGGGGGTGAACACTGAAGCTTTCTTT.

In this sample, this clonotype turned up a few times. A much larger clone sits a single nucleotide away, making a read error possible. This rearrangement joins TRBV10-3 to TRBJ2-3, with 7 bases lining up with TRBD1. In germline, CDR1 is ENHRY, CDR2 SYGVKD. The V and J ends lost 7 bases and 4 bases, in that order; junction bases with no gene match: 5. The CDR3 runs 13 residues. CDR3 bases: TGTGCCATCAATGATCAGGGGGCAGATACGCAGTATTTT. Amino acid sequence: CAINDQGADTQYF.

The chain combines TRBV29-1 with TRBJ1-2; 10 bases map to TRBD1. V shed 3 bases, J shed 2 bases, and the junction held 9 bases outside the gene matches. The CDR3 is made up of 16 amino acids. Germline values: CDR1 SQVTM, CDR2 ANQGSEA. CDR3 nucleotides: TGCAGCGTTGAGCCTGGGACAGGGGTGAGAAACTATGGCTACACCTTC. It translates to CSVEPGTGVRNYGYTF. The full variable domain, completed using reference TRBV29-1 and TRBJ1-2, is SAVISQKPSRDICQRGTSLTIQCQVDSQVTMMFWYRQQPGQSLTLIATANQGSEATYESGFVIDKFPISRPNLTFSTLTVSNMSPEDSSIYLCSVEPGTGVRNYGYTFGSGTRLTVV.

DNA for the CDR3: TGTGCCAGCAGTTACGGGACTAGCGTCGACAATGAGCAGTTCTTC. It is translated as CASSYGTSVDNEQFF. The V and J genes are TRBV6-5 and TRBJ2-1; 10 nucleotides align to TRBD2. V lost 2 bases, J lost 5 bases, and 3 bases stayed unmatched. CDR1 is MNHEY, CDR2 SVGAGI, per germline. The CDR3 totals 15 residues.

A note on this clonotype: Lacking the conserved final phenylalanine or tryptophan, this CDR3 likely reflects a read error. V usage is TRBV11-2 and J usage is TRBJ2-7; D unclear. Trimming stripped 2 bases from V and 9 bases from J, with 11 bases between. Germline V CDR1 and CDR2: SGHAT, FQNNGV. The CDR3 is 12 amino acids. The CDR3 reads CASSLSFLGQYS. The CDR3 nucleotides read TGTGCCAGCAGCTTAAGTTTCCTAGGGCAGTACTCC.

The chain uses TRBV6-1 and TRBJ2-5; D remains unclear. The V gene's germline CDR1 is MNHNS and CDR2 SASEGT. With 0 bases removed from V and 13 bases from J, the gap between germline ends came to 27 bases. This CDR3 comprises 17 residues. The chain's CDR3 is CASSEALGLGYQETRYF. The CDR3 nucleotides read TGTGCCAGCAGTGAAGCTCTCGGGTTGGGATACCAAGAGACCAGGTACTTC.

This clonotype appeared many times. This chain joins TRBV12-3 or TRBV12-4 and TRBJ2-1; D is perhaps TRBD2 (6 bases). The CDR3 sequence is 15 residues long. Trimming removed 8 bases at V and 0 bases at J, with 14 bases between. The CDR3 DNA reads TGTGCCAGCTACTTTAGCGGTAGCTCCTACAATGAGCAGTTCTTC. Protein: CASYFSGSSYNEQFF.

At least ten counts were recorded for this clonotype. The chain is built from TRBV6-5 and TRBJ2-7; TRBD2 agrees at 10 bases. Germline values: CDR1 MNHEY, CDR2 SVGAGI. Unmatched junction bases numbered 7, after V lost 0 bases and J lost 2 bases. The CDR3 is 17 amino acids. The CDR3 nucleotides are TGTGCCAGCAGTTACTCGACCAGGACTAGCGGAGCCTACGAGCAGTACTTC. The encoded protein is CASSYSTRTSGAYEQYF.

V gene TRBV10-3 combines with J gene TRBJ2-5; 11 bases are a match to TRBD2. V was pared by 6 bases and J by 7 bases, with 13 bases of the junction left unmatched. The CDR3 runs 16 residues. Germline V gives CDR1 ENHRY, CDR2 SYGVKD. CDR3 residues: CAIRVGTSGQGGTQYF. The CDR3 DNA follows: TGTGCCATCAGGGTCGGGACTAGCGGCCAGGGCGGGACCCAGTACTTC.

V is TRBV5-1 and J is TRBJ2-1, with D uncertain. The CDR3 sequence is 12 residues long. Germline CDR1 is SGHRS and CDR2 is YFSETQ. Trimming left V 2 bases short and J 8 bases short, with 8 bases between. The chain's CDR3 is CASSLILDEQFF. CDR3 bases: TGCGCCAGCAGCTTAATCCTCGATGAGCAGTTCTTC.

Concerning this clonotype: One end of the junction does not line up with germline, which may come from a read error. V usage is TRBV5-4 and J usage is TRBJ2-4; tentatively, D is TRBD1 (7 bases). Germline lookup yields CDR1 SGHNT and CDR2 YYREEE (reference sequence). The CDR3 is made up of 14 amino acids. CDR3 nucleotides: TGTGTCAGCAGCCAAGACAGGGCGGGGAACGTTCAGTACTTC. Its protein product is CVSSQDRAGNVQYF.

The rearrangement uses TRBV19 and TRBJ2-1; TRBD2 aligns across 11 bases. Germline CDR1 is LNHDA and CDR2 is SQIVND (reference sequence). The CDR3 is made up of 15 amino acids. Losses at the gene ends were 3 bases for V and 8 bases for J; bases not matched to a gene: 6. DNA of the CDR3: TGTGCCAGTAGTATGCTAGCGGGAGGCCTCTATGAGCAGTTCTTC. Its translation: CASSMLAGGLYEQFF.

A few counts support this clonotype. This chain uses TRBV28 with TRBJ2-5; 7 nucleotides agree with TRBD1. Per germline, CDR1 MDHEN and CDR2 SYDVKM. With 6 bases clipped from V and 8 bases from J, the junction kept 12 bases outside the gene matches. The CDR3 is 14 residues long. CDR3 sequence (DNA): TGTGCCAGCAGAGACCCCGGGACAGTGTATACCCAGTACTTC. Translation: CASRDPGTVYTQYF.

This chain joins TRBV5-4 and TRBJ2-1, with TRBD2 as a possible D gene (5 bases). Trimming stripped 4 bases from V and 7 bases from J, with 18 bases between. CDR1 is SGHNT and CDR2 is YYREEE in the germline V gene (reference sequence). There are 15 residues in the CDR3. The CDR3 region has the DNA TGTGCCAGCAGCGTTAGCGAGAGTTTTCTTAATGAGCAGTTCTTC. Protein sequence: CASSVSESFLNEQFF.

The sample holds a few counts of this clonotype. This sequence may be a read error, since a much larger clone differs from it by one base. CDR3 sequence (DNA): TGTACCAGCAGTTGGTCCACGGATAGCAATCAGCCCCAGCATTTT. Protein sequence: CTSSWSTDSNQPQHF. V and J are TRBV6-5 and TRBJ1-5; no reliable D call. Germline lookup yields CDR1 MNHEY and CDR2 SVGAGI. The CDR3 totals 15 residues.

This clonotype was counted between two and nine times. This sequence may be a read error, since a much larger clone differs from it by one base. This chain uses TRBV7-9 with TRBJ2-7; D is perhaps TRBD1 (5 bases). This CDR3 contains 16 residues. The germline CDR1 and CDR2 sequences are SEHNR and FQNEAQ (reference sequence). Trimming left V 5 bases short and J 2 bases short, with 19 bases between. DNA for the CDR3: TGTGCCAGCAGCGCTATAACTACAGGCTTAGCCTACGAGCAGTACTTC. It codes for CASSAITTGLAYEQYF.